The clone carrying this T cell receptor (beta chain) was counted at least ten times. The data originate from a study of T-cell reconstitution after alpha-beta-depleted transplantation in children. Trimming shortened V by 10 bases and J by 10 bases, and 17 bases separated the two germline ends. Germline V gene lookup returns CDR1 SEHNR and CDR2 FQNEAQ (reference sequence). This CDR3 spans 12 amino acids. The library targeted TCRbeta and was prepared with unique molecular identifiers. TCRdb re-called the PCR reads with MiXCR, one entry per CDR3 protein. The data contain about 230,000 distinct CDR3 sequences, approximately 12% of them singletons.

The rearrangement links TRBV7-9 to TRBJ2-1; possibly TRBD1 for D (5 bases). The starting material was PBMCs from the stem cell graft donor, obtained from the stem cell graft. The sequence derives from a human donor who donated a stem cell graft to a child with acute lymphoblastic leukemia. The CDR3 DNA sequence: TGTGCCACCCCGAAGGGGCCTGAGGAGCAGTTCTTC. Amino acid sequence: CATPKGPEEQFF.